This T cell receptor (beta chain) was observed in a study of post-analysis software for immune sequencing data. Study-wide background: Disease courses included relapsing-remitting, secondary progressive and progressive-relapsing multiple sclerosis.

Regarding this clonotype: Its target is unknown.

CDR3 size: 13 residues. Trimming removed 3 bases from V and 3 bases from J, with 9 bases in between. CDR1 is SEHNR and CDR2 is FQNEAQ in the germline V gene (reference sequence). General observations from the study: Strong co-clustering by F measure was evident for samples that had been prepared in the same batch. TRBV5-6, TRBV5-1 and TRBV20-1 were among 4 or 5 TRBV segments more frequent in patients than controls.

Unique molecular identifiers were present in the TCR beta cDNA libraries. TCRdb re-called the PCR reads with MiXCR, one entry per CDR3 protein. Among about 500,000 distinct CDR3 sequences listed, roughly 45% were seen once. The TCR originated in a girl between 5 and 17 years old with multiple sclerosis. The V gene is TRBV7-9, the J gene TRBJ2-7; D possibly corresponds to TRBD1 (6 bases). The specimen sequenced was blood. CDR3 bases: TGTGCCAGCAGCTTTACAGGGATCTACGAGCAGTACTTC. This translates into CASSFTGIYEQYF.